Below, 27 T cell receptor beta chains from the same sample are listed, as sequenced in a study of T cells in Graves' hyperthyroidism and ophthalmopathy. RNA transcripts served as the template for amplifying TCR beta CDR3 regions. The primer set for the first-round RT-PCR of the TCR CDR3 was HTBI. TCRdb reprocessed the multiplex PCR reads with MiXCR, giving one entry per CDR3 protein. In the table there are under 550,000 distinct CDR3 sequences, roughly 21% of which are singletons. The sample consisted of blood. The source is a man in his forties with Graves' ophthalmopathy.

In the case of this clonotype: Given a much more abundant clone one base away, this may be a read error. V gene TRBV12-3 or TRBV12-4 combines with J gene TRBJ1-2; no definite D call. The CDR3 runs to 12 residues. V gave up 4 bases and J gave up 6 bases, with 9 bases separating them. The CDR3 sequence is CASSSGYNGYTF. Here the CDR3 DNA reads TGTGCCAGCAGTTCGGGGTACAATGGCTACACCTTC.

This clonotype has ten or more counts. The chain uses TRBV27 and TRBJ1-1, with D perhaps matching TRBD1 (5 bases). V lost 9 bases to trimming and J lost 4 bases, with 21 bases between them. This CDR3 has 15 residues. CDR1 is MNHEY, CDR2 SMNVEV, per germline (reference sequence). CDR3 sequence (DNA): TGTGCCAGTGGGAAACAGGCGCTCGGGAGCACTGAAGCTTTCTTT. Translated, it gives CASGKQALGSTEAFF.

This clonotype was counted between two and nine times. This chain joins TRBV5-1 and TRBJ2-5, with unresolved D. This CDR3 has 13 amino acids. V was trimmed by 2 bases and J by 5 bases, leaving 10 bases between them. CDR1 SGHRS and CDR2 YFSETQ come from the germline V gene. This chain's CDR3 is CASSFGQMETQYF. For the CDR3, the DNA is TGCGCCAGCAGCTTCGGTCAGATGGAGACCCAGTACTTC.

The gene calls are TRBV6-2 or TRBV6-3 and TRBJ2-5; 13 nucleotides line up with TRBD2. The CDR3 runs 16 residues. V lost 6 bases, J lost 5 bases, and 9 bases stayed unmatched. Germline CDR1 is MNHEY and CDR2 is SVGEGT. In DNA, the CDR3 is TGTGCCAGCAGGCCACCGGGACTAGCGGGACGGGAGACCCAGTACTTC. Its protein product is CASRPPGLAGRETQYF.

This clonotype was detected only once. With a much larger clone just one base away, this may be a read error. The chain combines TRBV28 with TRBJ2-3; D might be TRBD1 or TRBD2, each matching 5 bases. The germline CDR1 and CDR2 sequences are MDHEN and SYDVKM. The V gene lost 8 bases and the J gene lost 0 bases, with 21 bases spanning the gap. There are 17 residues in the CDR3. For the CDR3, the DNA is TGTGCCAGCCCCACCGGGACGATCGTTACTAGCACAGATACGCAGTATTTT. It translates to CASPTGTIVTSTDTQYF.

This clonotype was recorded at least ten times. The chain couples TRBV12-3 or TRBV12-4 to TRBJ1-5, with 8 positions matching TRBD1. This CDR3 is built from 14 residues. Germline trimming cut 5 bases from V and 6 bases from J; bases unmatched to any gene: 6. In DNA form, the CDR3 reads TGTGCCAGCAGTCTGACAGGGGAAAGTCAGCCCCAGCATTTT. It specifies CASSLTGESQPQHF.

This clonotype occurred once. The J gene is TRBJ2-1, the V gene TRBV5-1; TRBD2 aligns across 10 bases. Germline loops: CDR1 SGHRS, CDR2 YFSETQ. The V gene end was trimmed by 4 bases and the J gene end by 4 bases; junction bases not matched to a gene: 5. This CDR3 contains 15 residues. CDR3 loop: CASSRSGGGYNEQFF. The CDR3 coding sequence is TGCGCCAGCAGCCGGAGCGGGGGGGGATACAATGAGCAGTTCTTC.

The CDR3 DNA reads TGCAGTGCTAGTAGGACAGGGAGAAATTCACCCCTCCACTTT. Its protein is CSASRTGRNSPLHF. The chain joins TRBV20-1 to TRBJ1-6; 8 nucleotides line up with TRBD1. Germline V gene lookup returns CDR1 DFQATT and CDR2 SNEGSKA (reference sequence). The CDR3 extends over 14 amino acids. Trimming took 3 bases from V and 7 from J; bases not matched to a gene: 5.

The sample holds a few counts of this clonotype. V and J are TRBV5-1 and TRBJ2-5; D ambiguous. Trimming pared 0 bases from V and 5 bases from J, leaving 11 bases between. The CDR3 totals 14 residues. Looked up from germline, CDR1 is SGHRS and CDR2 is YFSETQ. Written as DNA, the CDR3 is TGCGCCAGCAGCTTGGGACAAAACCCGGAGACCCAGTACTTC. Amino acid sequence: CASSLGQNPETQYF.

This clonotype appeared many times. This chain joins TRBV29-1 and TRBJ2-1; tentative D call: TRBD2 (6 bases). The CDR3 length is 13 residues. V lost 4 bases, J lost 10 bases, and 17 bases lay in between. Germline V gene lookup returns CDR1 SQVTM and CDR2 ANQGSEA. CDR3 nucleotide sequence: TGCAGCGTTGTGGCACAGGCCAGCGGGGAGCAGTTCTTC. Its translation is CSVVAQASGEQFF.

This clonotype was seen only a few times. The chain joins TRBV3-1 to TRBJ1-1; unclear D gene. Per germline, CDR1 LGHDT and CDR2 YNNKEL (reference sequence). This CDR3 is 13 amino acids long. V shed 6 bases and J shed 3 bases, with 11 bases lying between them. The chain's CDR3 is CASRVHGDTEAFF. The CDR3 DNA sequence: TGTGCCAGCAGAGTTCACGGCGACACTGAAGCTTTCTTT.

This clonotype was counted between two and nine times. The chain combines TRBV5-1 with TRBJ1-6, with TRBD1 matching over 10 bases. The CDR3 covers 15 residues. V was pared by 3 bases and J by 5 bases, with 2 bases of the junction left unmatched. The germline gives CDR1 SGHRS, CDR2 YFSETQ. CDR3: CASSYGTGDNSPLHF. CDR3 sequence (DNA): TGCGCCAGCAGCTACGGGACAGGGGATAATTCACCCCTCCACTTT.

V and J are TRBV5-5 and TRBJ1-4; D is undetermined. The V gene's germline CDR1 is SGHKS and CDR2 YYEKEE (reference sequence). The CDR3 is 15 amino acids. Trimming removed 3 bases from V and 6 bases from J, with 15 bases in between. Written as DNA, the CDR3 is TGTGCCAGCAGCTCCGTCGGCGGGGTTTATGAAAAACTGTTTTTT. Amino acid sequence: CASSSVGGVYEKLFF.

This clonotype was detected ten times or more. The chain has TRBV19 and TRBJ2-5, with D unclear. Germline values: CDR1 LNHDA, CDR2 SQIVND (reference sequence). CDR3 size: 13 residues. Trimming removed 6 bases from V and 5 bases from J, with 13 bases in between. CDR3 DNA: TGTGCCAGTAGGGGAATGGCGAGTGAGACCCAGTACTTC. This gives the protein CASRGMASETQYF.

This clonotype came up a few times. CDR3 sequence: CSAWGVRLAVNEQFF. The CDR3 coding sequence is TGCAGTGCCTGGGGGGTGAGACTAGCGGTAAATGAGCAGTTCTTC. V is TRBV20-1 and J is TRBJ2-1; 9 bases fit TRBD2. The V gene end was trimmed by 6 bases and the J gene end by 7 bases; junction bases not matched to a gene: 13. From germline, CDR1 is DFQATT and CDR2 SNEGSKA (reference sequence). The CDR3 runs 15 residues.

This clonotype came up a few times. The chain joins TRBV7-9 to TRBJ1-2, with D possibly being TRBD1 (6 bases). V was trimmed by 6 bases and J by 8 bases, leaving 19 bases between them. This CDR3 spans 14 amino acids. CDR1 is SEHNR, CDR2 FQNEAQ, per germline (reference sequence). This chain's CDR3 is CASSTQGPSGGYTF. In DNA, the CDR3 is TGTGCCAGCAGTACACAGGGTCCTTCTGGGGGCTACACCTTC. Combining the CDR3 with reference TRBV7-9 and TRBJ1-2 gives the whole variable domain DTGVSQNPRHKITKRGQNVTFRCDPISEHNRLYWYRQTLGQGPEFLTYFQNEAQLEKSRLLSDRFSAERPKGSFSTLEIQRTEQGDSAMYLCASSTQGPSGGYTFGSGTRLTVV.

This clonotype was detected many times. V gene TRBV15 combines with J gene TRBJ2-1, with 9 bases matching TRBD2. Germline V lookup: CDR1 LNHNV, CDR2 YYDKDF (reference sequence). The CDR3 is 15 amino acids. The junction had 7 bases not matched to a gene; V was cut back by 5 bases and J by 5 bases. CDR3 loop: CATSLAGVFDNEQFF. CDR3 nucleotides: TGTGCCACCAGCTTAGCGGGGGTGTTCGACAATGAGCAGTTCTTC.

This clonotype has just a few counts. The chain links TRBV12-3 or TRBV12-4 to TRBJ2-6, with 7 bases aligning to TRBD1. The CDR3 runs 13 residues. Trimming at V came to 6 bases and at J to 9 bases, leaving 5 bases not matched to a gene. CDR3 in amino acids: CASSKGADNVLTF. The DNA of the CDR3 is TGTGCCAGCAGCAAGGGGGCGGACAACGTCCTGACTTTC.

The chain recombines TRBV11-2 with TRBJ2-4; 7 bases line up with TRBD2. The CDR3 is 15 residues long. Losses at the gene ends were 8 bases for V and 6 bases for J; bases not matched to a gene: 13. Germline CDR1 SGHAT, CDR2 FQNNGV. CDR3 DNA: TGTGCCAGCGGATACGGATCCCGGGGGGTAAACATTCAGTACTTC. Amino acids: CASGYGSRGVNIQYF.

This rearrangement joins TRBV20-1 to TRBJ1-1; D remains ambiguous. V was pared by 0 bases and J by 1 base, with 9 bases between. The CDR3 is 14 residues long. The V gene's germline CDR1 is DFQATT and CDR2 SNEGSKA (reference sequence). The CDR3 region is CSARDPQQNTEAFF. The CDR3 DNA reads TGCAGTGCTAGAGATCCCCAGCAGAACACTGAAGCTTTCTTT.

This chain links TRBV18 with TRBJ2-3; TRBD1 agrees at 10 bases. CDR1 and CDR2 (germline): KGHSH, LQKENI. This CDR3 region has 17 residues. Trimming at V came to 3 bases and at J to 1 base, leaving 7 bases not matched to a gene. The CDR3 DNA follows: TGTGCCAGCTCACCGCGACAGGGGGCGGCAGGCACAGATACGCAGTATTTT. Its translation: CASSPRQGAAGTDTQYF.

This clonotype was recorded at least ten times. The J gene is TRBJ2-7, the V gene TRBV11-2, with a weak D call TRBD1 (6 bases). Trimming removed 6 bases from V and 2 bases from J, with 14 bases in between. The CDR3 is 14 residues long. CDR1 is SGHAT, CDR2 FQNNGV, per germline. The CDR3 spells CASRVAGQTYEQYF. The CDR3 DNA follows: TGTGCCAGCAGGGTCGCAGGACAGACCTACGAGCAGTACTTC.

This clonotype showed up many times. J is TRBJ2-5 and V is TRBV24-1; the match to TRBD2 covers 11 bases. V trimming: 4 bases; J trimming: 1 base; junction bases outside the gene matches: 1. Per germline, CDR1 KGHDR and CDR2 SFDVKD. CDR3 length: 15 amino acids. DNA of the CDR3: TGTGCCACCAGTGAGGGACTAGCGGTCCAAGAGACCCAGTACTTC. The encoded protein is CATSEGLAVQETQYF.

In this sample, this clonotype turned up a few times. The V and J genes are TRBV20-1 and TRBJ2-7; the match to TRBD2 covers 7 bases. V lost 5 bases to trimming and J lost 0 bases; unmatched junction nucleotides: 19. The CDR3 runs 18 residues. Germline V gene lookup returns CDR1 DFQATT and CDR2 SNEGSKA (reference sequence). The DNA for the CDR3 is TGCAGTGCTCAGCCAACAGACAGCCCGGGACTACACTCCTACGAGCAGTACTTC. Translating it yields CSAQPTDSPGLHSYEQYF.

This chain connects TRBV5-1 to TRBJ2-1, with D uncertain. The V gene lost 1 base and the J gene lost 0 bases, with 14 bases spanning the gap. Germline V gives CDR1 SGHRS, CDR2 YFSETQ. The CDR3 consists of 17 residues. CDR3 sequence reads: CASSLRPPDRSYNEQFF. As DNA, the CDR3 is TGCGCCAGCAGCTTGCGCCCCCCAGACCGCTCCTACAATGAGCAGTTCTTC.

This chain joins TRBV7-2 and TRBJ2-1, with 7 bases that match TRBD2. From germline, CDR1 is SGHTA and CDR2 FQGNSA. With V trimmed by 1 base and J by 8 bases, 5 bases remained unmatched. There are 14 residues in the CDR3. The CDR3 DNA sequence: TGTGCCAGCAGCTTAGGGGGCGGGAGAGATGAGCAGTTCTTC. Translation gives CASSLGGGRDEQFF.

J is TRBJ2-3 and V is TRBV2, with D possibly being TRBD2 (5 bases). This CDR3 has 14 amino acids. Germline-derived CDR1 and CDR2 are SNHLY and FYNNEI. The germline V and J ends were trimmed by 6 bases and 4 bases, with 14 bases remaining between them. Here the CDR3 DNA reads TGTGCCAGCAGCTTTTTGATTAGCGCAGATACGCAGTATTTT. Its protein is CASSFLISADTQYF.